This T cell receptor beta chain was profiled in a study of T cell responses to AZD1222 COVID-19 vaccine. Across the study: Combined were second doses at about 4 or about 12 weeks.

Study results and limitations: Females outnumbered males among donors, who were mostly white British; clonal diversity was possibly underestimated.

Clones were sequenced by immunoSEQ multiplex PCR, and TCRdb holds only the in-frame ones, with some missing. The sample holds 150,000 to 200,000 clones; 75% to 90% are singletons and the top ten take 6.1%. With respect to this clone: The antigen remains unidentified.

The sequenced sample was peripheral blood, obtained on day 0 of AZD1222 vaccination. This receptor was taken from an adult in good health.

The CDR3 bases are TGTGCCAGCAGCTTGGGAGGCTCAGGGAGGGTAGAGACCCAGTACTTC. This encodes CASSLGGSGRVETQYF. The V gene is TRBV5-5, the J gene TRBJ2-5, with 7 bases lining up with TRBD2. Germline V gene lookup returns CDR1 SGHKS and CDR2 YYEKEE (reference sequence). The CDR3 runs 16 residues. Losses at the gene ends were 0 bases for V and 4 bases for J; bases not matched to a gene: 9.